The 18 T cell receptor beta chains listed next were all sequenced from one sample in a study of identical twins. Each CDR3 protein gets one entry after TCRdb re-called the 5' RACE reads with MiXCR. The table records 350,000 to 500,000 distinct CDR3 sequences, roughly 20% of them present only once. The specimen sequenced was naive T cells sorted from blood. The source is a man between 50 and 59 years old in good health.

In its sample, this clonotype was seen once. The chain has TRBV6-1 and TRBJ2-7; 7 nucleotides agree with TRBD1. Germline CDR1 and CDR2: MNHNS and SASEGT. V gave up 6 bases and J gave up 3 bases; unmatched junction bases: 11. This CDR3 comprises 15 residues. CDR3 amino acids: CASRTGSSMYYEQYF. CDR3 bases: TGTGCCAGCAGGACAGGGTCCTCCATGTACTACGAGCAGTACTTC.

This clonotype occurred many times. This rearrangement joins TRBV6-5 to TRBJ2-7; TRBD1 matches 7 bases. This CDR3 spans 12 amino acids. Unmatched junction bases numbered 4, after V lost 6 bases and J lost 5 bases. Germline CDR1 and CDR2: MNHEY and SVGAGI. The CDR3 loop reads CASSWTGDEQYF. The CDR3 nucleotides read TGTGCCAGCAGCTGGACAGGCGACGAGCAGTACTTC.

The rearrangement joins TRBV6-5 to TRBJ2-1; 13 bases are shared with TRBD2. Germline CDR1 reads MNHEY; CDR2 reads SVGAGI. J lost 6 bases, V lost 2 bases, and 13 bases had no gene match. The CDR3 spans 19 residues. The CDR3 reads CASSYLGTSGKVNFNEQFF. For the CDR3, the DNA is TGTGCCAGCAGTTACCTGGGGACTAGCGGGAAGGTCAACTTCAATGAGCAGTTCTTC.

This chain uses TRBV10-3 with TRBJ1-5, with a tentative D call TRBD1 (6 bases). CDR1 and CDR2 (germline): ENHRY, SYGVKD. V shed 8 bases and J shed 3 bases, with 11 bases lying between them. The CDR3 loop spans 13 amino acids. CDR3: CAIAGQLNQPQHF. CDR3 sequence (DNA): TGTGCCATCGCGGGACAACTCAATCAGCCCCAGCATTTT.

A few counts support this clonotype. The chain is built from TRBV4-3 and TRBJ2-1, with TRBD2 matching 11 bases. J lost 7 bases, V lost 0 bases, and 5 bases had no gene match. The CDR3 is made up of 16 amino acids. Looked up from germline, CDR1 is LGHNA and CDR2 is YSLEER. The CDR3 coding sequence is TGCGCCAGCAGCCAAGATCAACTAGCGGGAGCAAATGAGCAGTTCTTC. Translated, it gives CASSQDQLAGANEQFF.

This clonotype has ten or more counts. The chain couples TRBV20-1 to TRBJ2-5; possible D gene TRBD1, 5 bases. V was shortened by 0 bases and J by 1 base, with 12 bases between the two germline ends. This CDR3 contains 15 residues. CDR1 is DFQATT and CDR2 is SNEGSKA in the germline V gene (reference sequence). The DNA for the CDR3 is TGCAGTGCTAGAGATGCTACAGGCGGCCAAGAGACCCAGTACTTC. Its translation: CSARDATGGQETQYF.

This clonotype was counted a few times. The J gene is TRBJ2-7, the V gene TRBV9; D is possibly TRBD1 (5 bases). CDR3 length: 14 residues. Germline V lookup: CDR1 SGDLS, CDR2 YYNGEE. Trimming pared 4 bases from V and 2 bases from J, leaving 13 bases between. CDR3 coding DNA: TGTGCCAGCAGCATGGACGGACAAACCTACGAGCAGTACTTC. Protein product: CASSMDGQTYEQYF.

V gene TRBV20-1 combines with J gene TRBJ2-5, with D possibly TRBD1 on 6 matching bases. This CDR3 has 11 amino acids. Germline CDR1 DFQATT, CDR2 SNEGSKA (reference sequence). Trimming shortened V by 5 bases and J by 3 bases, and 7 bases separated the two germline ends. The CDR3 bases are TGCAGTGCTGGACAGAAAGAGACCCAGTACTTC. Protein product: CSAGQKETQYF.

Worth noting for this clonotype: This may come from a read error, since a much larger clone is one base off. DNA of the CDR3: TGTGCCGGCAGCCCTTTCGGGCCCCCCAAGCAGTTCTTC. Amino acids: CAGSPFGPPKQFF. The V and J genes are TRBV7-2 and TRBJ2-1, with D unclear. The CDR3 runs to 13 residues. Germline assignment: CDR1 SGHTA and CDR2 FQGNSA. The variable domain in full, with the rest retrieved from reference TRBV7-2 and TRBJ2-1, is GAGVSQSPSNKVTEKGKDVELRCDPISGHTALYWYRQSLGQGLEFLIYFQGNSAPDKSGLPSDRFSAERTGGSVSTLTIQRTQQEDSAVYLCAGSPFGPPKQFFGPGTRLTVL.

This sequence joins TRBV2 and TRBJ1-4; unclear D gene. The CDR3 sequence is 15 residues long. Germline-derived CDR1 and CDR2 are SNHLY and FYNNEI. V dropped 5 bases and J dropped 10 bases, with 20 bases sitting between them. Written as DNA, the CDR3 is TGTGCCAGCAGTAACGGAGTCACGATGCCTACAAAACTGTTTTTT. Amino acids: CASSNGVTMPTKLFF.

V gene TRBV6-2 or TRBV6-3 combines with J gene TRBJ2-7, with 10 bases lining up with TRBD1. The CDR3 is made up of 15 amino acids. Germline CDR1 and CDR2: MNHEY and SVGEGT. J lost 2 bases, V lost 7 bases, and 8 bases had no gene match. The CDR3 DNA reads TGTGCCAGCATCCGGGCCGGGACAGGGGCCTACGAGCAGTACTTC. Translating gives CASIRAGTGAYEQYF.

V gene TRBV3-1 combines with J gene TRBJ2-2, with 11 bases matching TRBD2. V trimming: 3 bases; J trimming: 7 bases; junction bases outside the gene matches: 7. The CDR3 has 16 amino acids. CDR1 is LGHDT, CDR2 YNNKEL, per germline (reference sequence). The DNA for the CDR3 is TGTGCCAGCAGCCAGTTAGCGGGAGGGCCAAGCGGGGAGCTGTTTTTT. Translated, it gives CASSQLAGGPSGELFF.

A few counts support this clonotype. V and J are TRBV5-1 and TRBJ2-1, with 12 bases identical to TRBD2. Germline V gene data show CDR1 as SGHRS and CDR2 as YFSETQ. The CDR3 covers 17 residues. After removal of 2 bases from V and 4 bases from J, the junction contained 7 bases not matched to a gene. In DNA, the CDR3 is TGCGCCAGCAGCTTCTCTAGCGGGAGGGAGGCGTACAATGAGCAGTTCTTC. Its translation: CASSFSSGREAYNEQFF.

This clonotype was observed many times. The chain is built from TRBV5-1 and TRBJ2-7; D gene unclear. The CDR3 is 16 residues long. The germline V gene has CDR1 SGHRS and CDR2 YFSETQ. V was clipped by 0 bases and J by 1 base, with 14 bases between them. CDR3 in amino acids: CASSLGIGRLSYEQYF. CDR3 bases: TGCGCCAGCAGCTTGGGGATAGGTCGTTTGTCCTACGAGCAGTACTTC.

The chain has TRBV5-1 and TRBJ2-3; D call uncertain. This CDR3 spans 15 amino acids. Looked up from germline, CDR1 is SGHRS and CDR2 is YFSETQ. V lost 3 bases and J 4 bases, leaving 15 bases between the germline ends. In DNA form, the CDR3 reads TGCGCCAGCAGCTCTAAGGGTGGGCGCGCAGATACGCAGTATTTT. It specifies CASSSKGGRADTQYF.

As regards this clonotype: A much larger clone lies a single base off, so this may be a read error. The chain joins TRBV12-3 or TRBV12-4 to TRBJ2-1, with D possibly matching TRBD2 (6 bases). This CDR3 comprises 15 residues. V was trimmed by 5 bases and J by 2 bases, leaving 13 bases between them. The CDR3 DNA follows: TGTGCCAGCAGTCCTAGCGAGGGACCCTACAATGAGCAGTTCTTC. It translates to CASSPSEGPYNEQFF.

The chain employs TRBV4-3 and TRBJ2-5, with 7 bases matching TRBD2. Germline V gene lookup returns CDR1 LGHNA and CDR2 YSLEER. CDR3 length: 14 residues. The V and J ends lost 5 bases and 2 bases, in that order; junction bases with no gene match: 5. CDR3 coding DNA: TGCGCCAGCAGCGAGAGCGGGATACAAGAGACCCAGTACTTC. Its protein is CASSESGIQETQYF.

This clonotype turned up a few times. CDR3 protein: CSARGLAAYEQYF. The CDR3 DNA reads as TGCAGTGCTAGAGGACTAGCGGCCTACGAGCAGTACTTC. This chain joins TRBV20-1 and TRBJ2-7; 9 bases map to TRBD2. V trimming: 1 base; J trimming: 2 bases; junction bases outside the gene matches: 0. The length of the CDR3 is 13 residues. The germline V gene encodes CDR1 DFQATT and CDR2 SNEGSKA (reference sequence).